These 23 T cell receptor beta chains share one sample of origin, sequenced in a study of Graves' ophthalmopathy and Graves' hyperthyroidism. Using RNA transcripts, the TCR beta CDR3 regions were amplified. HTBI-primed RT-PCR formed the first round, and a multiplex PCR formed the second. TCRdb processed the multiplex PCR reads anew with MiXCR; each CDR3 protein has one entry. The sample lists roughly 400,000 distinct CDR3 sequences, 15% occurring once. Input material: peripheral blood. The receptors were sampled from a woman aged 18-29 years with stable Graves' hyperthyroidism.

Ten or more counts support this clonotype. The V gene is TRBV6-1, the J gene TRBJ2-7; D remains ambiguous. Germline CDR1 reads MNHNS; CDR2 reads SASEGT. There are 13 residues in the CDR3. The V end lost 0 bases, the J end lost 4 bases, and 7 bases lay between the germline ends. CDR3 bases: TGTGCCAGCAGTGAAGCGCCCTTATACGAGCAGTACTTC. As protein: CASSEAPLYEQYF.

In DNA, the CDR3 is TGCGCCAGCAGCTCGCCAAGGGACGGATCATTCTATGGCTACACCTTC. This codes for CASSSPRDGSFYGYTF. This chain uses TRBV5-1 with TRBJ1-2; D perhaps matches TRBD1 (5 bases). The V end was cut by 3 bases, the J end by 4 bases, with 19 bases between. CDR3 length: 16 residues. Germline V gene lookup returns CDR1 SGHRS and CDR2 YFSETQ.

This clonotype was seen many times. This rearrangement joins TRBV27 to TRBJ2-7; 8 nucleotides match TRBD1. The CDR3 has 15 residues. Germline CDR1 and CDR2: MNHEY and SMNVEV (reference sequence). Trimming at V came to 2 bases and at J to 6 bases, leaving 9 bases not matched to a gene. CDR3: CASSLSRDRSSEQYF. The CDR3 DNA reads TGTGCCAGCAGTTTAAGTCGGGACAGGTCTTCCGAGCAGTACTTC.

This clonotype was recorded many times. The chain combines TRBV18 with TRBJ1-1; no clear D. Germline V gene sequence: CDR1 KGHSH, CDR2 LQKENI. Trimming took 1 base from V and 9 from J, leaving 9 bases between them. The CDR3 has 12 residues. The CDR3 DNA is TGTGCCAGCTCACCACGGAAGAACCAAGCTTTCTTT. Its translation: CASSPRKNQAFF.

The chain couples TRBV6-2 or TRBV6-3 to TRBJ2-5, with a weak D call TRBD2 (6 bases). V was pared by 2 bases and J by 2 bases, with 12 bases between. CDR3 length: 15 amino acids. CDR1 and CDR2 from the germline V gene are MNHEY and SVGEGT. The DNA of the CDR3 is TGTGCCAGCAGTTACACCGGACTAAAACAAGAGACCCAGTACTTC. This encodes CASSYTGLKQETQYF.

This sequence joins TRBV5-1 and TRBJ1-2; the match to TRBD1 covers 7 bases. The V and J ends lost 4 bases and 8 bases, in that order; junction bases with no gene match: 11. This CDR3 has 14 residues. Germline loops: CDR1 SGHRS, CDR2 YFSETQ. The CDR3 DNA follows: TGCGCCAGCAGCCCGGGACAGCCCCTATTAGGCTACACCTTC. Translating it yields CASSPGQPLLGYTF. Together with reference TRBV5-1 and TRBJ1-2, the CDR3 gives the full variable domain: KAGVTQTPRYLIKTRGQQVTLSCSPISGHRSVSWYQQTPGQGLQFLFEYFSETQRNKGNFPGRFSGRQFSNSRSEMNVSTLELGDSALYLCASSPGQPLLGYTFGSGTRLTVV.

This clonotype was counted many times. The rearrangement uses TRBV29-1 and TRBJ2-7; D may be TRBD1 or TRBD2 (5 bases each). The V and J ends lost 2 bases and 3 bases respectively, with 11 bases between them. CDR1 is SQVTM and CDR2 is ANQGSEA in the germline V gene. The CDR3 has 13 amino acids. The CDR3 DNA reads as TGCAGCGTTGAATGGGGCCGGGGCTACGAGCAGTACTTC. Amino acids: CSVEWGRGYEQYF.

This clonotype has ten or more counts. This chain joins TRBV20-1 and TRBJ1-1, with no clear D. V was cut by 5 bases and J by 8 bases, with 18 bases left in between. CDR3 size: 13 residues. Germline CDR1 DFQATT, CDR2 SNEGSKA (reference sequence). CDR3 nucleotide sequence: TGCAGTGCTTTAAAAATGGGAAACCCAGAAGCTTTCTTT. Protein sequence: CSALKMGNPEAFF.

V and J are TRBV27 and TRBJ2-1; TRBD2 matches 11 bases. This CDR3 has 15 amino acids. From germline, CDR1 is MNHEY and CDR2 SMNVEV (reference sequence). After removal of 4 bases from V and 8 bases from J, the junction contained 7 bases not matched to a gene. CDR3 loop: CASSSTSGGMYEQFF. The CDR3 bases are TGTGCCAGCAGTTCTACTAGCGGGGGTATGTATGAGCAGTTCTTC.

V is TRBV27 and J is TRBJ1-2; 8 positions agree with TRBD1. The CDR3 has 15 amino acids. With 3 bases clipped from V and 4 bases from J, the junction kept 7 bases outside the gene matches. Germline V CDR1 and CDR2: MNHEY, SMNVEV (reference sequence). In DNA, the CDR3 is TGTGCCAGCAGTTTTTTGGGACAGGCTTTCTATGGCTACACCTTC. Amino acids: CASSFLGQAFYGYTF.

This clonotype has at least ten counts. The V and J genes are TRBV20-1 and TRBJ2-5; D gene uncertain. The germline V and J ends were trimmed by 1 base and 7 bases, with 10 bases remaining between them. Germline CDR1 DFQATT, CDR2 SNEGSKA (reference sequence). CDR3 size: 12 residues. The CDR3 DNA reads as TGCAGTGCTAGAGCACCCCCGTGGACCCAGTACTTC. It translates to CSARAPPWTQYF.

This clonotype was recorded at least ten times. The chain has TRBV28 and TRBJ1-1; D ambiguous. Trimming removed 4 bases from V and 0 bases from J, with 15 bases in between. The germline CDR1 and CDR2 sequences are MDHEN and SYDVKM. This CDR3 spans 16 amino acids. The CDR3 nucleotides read TGTGCCAGCAGTTCCCCAAACAGCTTCATGAACACTGAAGCTTTCTTT. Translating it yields CASSSPNSFMNTEAFF.

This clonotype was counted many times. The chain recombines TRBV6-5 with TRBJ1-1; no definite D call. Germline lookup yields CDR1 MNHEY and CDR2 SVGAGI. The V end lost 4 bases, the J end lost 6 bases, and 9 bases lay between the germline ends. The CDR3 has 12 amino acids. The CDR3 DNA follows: TGTGCCAGCAGTTCTCATCGGGCTGAAGCTTTCTTT. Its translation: CASSSHRAEAFF.

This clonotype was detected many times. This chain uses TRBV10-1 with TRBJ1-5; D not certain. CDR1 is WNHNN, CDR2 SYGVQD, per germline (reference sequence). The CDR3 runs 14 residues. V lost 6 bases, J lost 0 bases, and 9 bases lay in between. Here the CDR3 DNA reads TGCGCCAGCAGGGTTCTGGGTAGCAATCAGCCCCAGCATTTT. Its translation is CASRVLGSNQPQHF.

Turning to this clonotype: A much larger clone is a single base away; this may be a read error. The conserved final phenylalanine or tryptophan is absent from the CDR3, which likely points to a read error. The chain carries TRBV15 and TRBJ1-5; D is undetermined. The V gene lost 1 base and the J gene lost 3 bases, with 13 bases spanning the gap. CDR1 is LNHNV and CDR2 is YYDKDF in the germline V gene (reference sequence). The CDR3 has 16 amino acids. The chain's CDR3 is CATSRVRPPHNQPQHL. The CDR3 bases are TGTGCCACCAGCAGAGTACGGCCTCCACACAATCAGCCCCAGCATTTG.

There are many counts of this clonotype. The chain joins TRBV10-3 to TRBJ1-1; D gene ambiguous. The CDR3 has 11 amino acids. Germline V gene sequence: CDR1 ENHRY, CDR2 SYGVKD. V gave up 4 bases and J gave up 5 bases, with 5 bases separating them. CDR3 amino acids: CAISAGTEAFF. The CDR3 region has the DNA TGTGCCATCAGTGCCGGTACTGAAGCTTTCTTT.

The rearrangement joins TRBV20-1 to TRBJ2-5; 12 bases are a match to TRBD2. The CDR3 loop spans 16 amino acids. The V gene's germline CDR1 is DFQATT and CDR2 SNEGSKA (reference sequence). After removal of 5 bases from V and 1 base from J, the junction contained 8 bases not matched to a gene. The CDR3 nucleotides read TGCAGTGCTCCCGGACTAGCGGGGAGTCCCCAAGAGACCCAGTACTTC. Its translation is CSAPGLAGSPQETQYF.

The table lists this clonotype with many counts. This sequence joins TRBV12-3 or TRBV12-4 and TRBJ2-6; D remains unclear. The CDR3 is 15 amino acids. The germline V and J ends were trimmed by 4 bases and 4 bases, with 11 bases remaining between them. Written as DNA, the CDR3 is TGTGCCAGCAGTTACATGGGGTTAGGGGCCAACGTCCTGACTTTC. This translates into CASSYMGLGANVLTF.

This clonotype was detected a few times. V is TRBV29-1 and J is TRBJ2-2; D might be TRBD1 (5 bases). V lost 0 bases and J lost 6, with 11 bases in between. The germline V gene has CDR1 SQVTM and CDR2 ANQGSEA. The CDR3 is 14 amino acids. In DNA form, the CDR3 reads TGCAGCGTTGAAGATCGGTGGGGCGCCGGGGAGCTGTTTTTT. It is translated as CSVEDRWGAGELFF.

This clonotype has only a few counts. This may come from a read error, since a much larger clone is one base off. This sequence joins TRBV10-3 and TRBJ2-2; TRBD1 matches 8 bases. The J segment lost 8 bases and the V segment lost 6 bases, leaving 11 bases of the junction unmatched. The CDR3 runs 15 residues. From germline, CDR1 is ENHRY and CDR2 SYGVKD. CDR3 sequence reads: CAISAIDRGWGELFF. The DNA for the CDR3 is TGTGCCATCAGCGCCATAGACAGGGGATGGGGGGAGCTGTTTTTT.

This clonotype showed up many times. The DNA of the CDR3 is TGTGCCAGCAGCTCGGGGGCACAGGCGTATAATTCACCCCTCCACTTT. Translating gives CASSSGAQAYNSPLHF. This chain links TRBV5-6 with TRBJ1-6, with D maybe TRBD1 (6 bases). The V end lost 3 bases, the J end lost 4 bases, and 14 bases lay between the germline ends. The CDR3 is made up of 16 amino acids. Germline-derived CDR1 and CDR2 are SGHDT and YYEEEE. Drawing the rest from reference TRBV5-6 and TRBJ1-6, the complete variable domain is DAGVTQSPTHLIKTRGQQVTLRCSPKSGHDTVSWYQQALGQGPQFIFQYYEEEERQRGNFPDRFSGHQFPNYSSELNVNALLLGDSALYLCASSSGAQAYNSPLHFGNGTRLTVT.

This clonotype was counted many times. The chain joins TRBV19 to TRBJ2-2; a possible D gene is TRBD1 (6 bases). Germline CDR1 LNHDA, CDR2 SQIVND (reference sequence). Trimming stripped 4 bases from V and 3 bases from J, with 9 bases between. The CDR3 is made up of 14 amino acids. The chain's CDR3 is CASSRGPDTGELFF. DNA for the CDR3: TGTGCCAGTAGTAGGGGGCCGGACACCGGGGAGCTGTTTTTT.

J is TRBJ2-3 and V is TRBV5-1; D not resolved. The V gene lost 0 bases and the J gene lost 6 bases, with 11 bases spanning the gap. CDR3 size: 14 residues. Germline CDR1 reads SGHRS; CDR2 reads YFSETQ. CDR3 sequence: CASSLGTRPDTQYF. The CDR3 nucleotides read TGCGCCAGCAGCTTGGGGACCCGTCCCGATACGCAGTATTTT.